A selection of T cell receptor beta chains follows, all from one sample in a study of cytotoxic CD8 clonotypes in ibrutinib-treated CLL. Some clones are missing from TCRdb's copy, which holds only in-frame ones; the method was immunoSEQ multiplex PCR. The sample gives roughly 130,000 clones, more than 85% of which show up once; roughly 10% is in the top ten. Source: PBMCs, taken after 12 months of ibrutinib treatment. Receptors originate from a human donor with chronic lymphocytic leukemia. The CDR3 runs from the conserved cysteine through the conserved F or W. A D gene is named only where the DNA matches it firmly. Some rows mark clone size as missing; the rest say once, few, many or name a class of expanded clone.

length,V,size,J,D,DNA,CDR3
11,TRBV18,NA,TRBJ2-7,NA,TGTGCCAGCTCACCTGATTACGAGCAGTACTTC,CASSPDYEQYF
13,TRBV6-5,once,TRBJ2-7,TRBD1,TGTGCCAGCAGGGGGACAGGGGAATACGAGCAGTACTTC,CASRGTGEYEQYF
16,TRBV7-6,NA,TRBJ2-2,NA,TGTGCCAGCAGCTTAGTCGCGGAGGGGGGCACCGGGGAGCTGTTTTTT,CASSLVAEGGTGELFF
14,TRBV6-5,NA,TRBJ2-5,TRBD2,TGTGCCAGCAGCCGGGGCCGCGGGGGAGAGACCCAGTACTTC,CASSRGRGGETQYF
14,TRBV5-1,NA,TRBJ2-7,NA,TGCGCCAGCAGCTTGTCAGGGTCGAGCTACGAGCAGTACTTC,CASSLSGSSYEQYF
16,TRBV27,NA,TRBJ2-1,NA,TGTGCCAGCAGCCCCTGGGGGGTAGACTGGAGCAATGAGCAGTTCTTC,CASSPWGVDWSNEQFF
16,TRBV6-6,few,TRBJ1-1,NA,TGTGCCAGCAGTCAAAACCGTCCAGGGCCGGGCACTGAAGCTTTCTTT,CASSQNRPGPGTEAFF
14,TRBV5-1,few,TRBJ2-3,TRBD1,TGCGCCAGCAGCTTGGGACAGGGTATGGATACGCAGTATTTT,CASSLGQGMDTQYF
14,TRBV5-4,NA,TRBJ1-1,NA,TGTGCCCTCGCCGGGGGAAGGGCGAACACTGAAGCTTTCTTT,CALAGGRANTEAFF
10,TRBV2,NA,TRBJ2-5,NA,TGTGCCAGCAGCATGGGGACCCAGTACTTC,CASSMGTQYF
13,TRBV10-3,NA,TRBJ2-3,NA,TGTGCCATCAGTGCAGCGGAATCAGATACGCAGTATTTT,CAISAAESDTQYF
16,TRBV19,NA,TRBJ2-4,TRBD2,TGTGCCAGTAGTCGTACTAGCGCCGTAGCCAAAAACATTCAGTACTTC,CASSRTSAVAKNIQYF
13,TRBV19,NA,TRBJ2-5,NA,TGTGCCAGTAGTGCGCCGGGCGGGGAGACCCAGTACTTC,CASSAPGGETQYF
16,TRBV7-3,NA,TRBJ2-2,TRBD2,TGTGCCAGCAGTTCTACGGGCGGGAGTGCCACCGGGGAGCTGTTTTTT,CASSSTGGSATGELFF
13,TRBV9,NA,TRBJ2-7,NA,TGTGCCAGCAGCGTACAGCTTGAGTACGAGCAGTACTTC,CASSVQLEYEQYF
15,TRBV27,NA,TRBJ2-2,NA,TGTGCCAGCAGTTTATCCGGGGCGAACACCGGGGAGCTGTTTTTT,CASSLSGANTGELFF
15,TRBV6-5,NA,TRBJ1-5,NA,TGTGCCAGCAGTTACGGTCGCAGCTCCAATCAGCCCCAGCATTTT,CASSYGRSSNQPQHF
15,TRBV7-8,NA,TRBJ1-5,NA,TGTGCCAGCGGGGGGGCGTCCCCGGGCAATCAGCCCCAGCATTTT,CASGGASPGNQPQHF
16,TRBV4-2,NA,TRBJ2-2,NA,TGTGCCAGCAGCCAAGATCCAGGCGGGATCGGCGGGGAGCTGTTTTTT,CASSQDPGGIGGELFF
14,TRBV18,NA,TRBJ2-7,NA,TGTGCCAGCTCACGAGGGCCGGCATTTTACGAGCAGTACTTC,CASSRGPAFYEQYF
12,TRBV18,NA,TRBJ1-1,NA,TGTGCCAGCTCACTATTTGTCTCTGAAGCTTTCTTT,CASSLFVSEAFF
14,TRBV5-1,NA,TRBJ2-5,NA,TGCGCCAGCAGCTTGCAACAGGTTCAAGAGACCCAGTACTTC,CASSLQQVQETQYF
16,TRBV7-2,once,TRBJ1-4,NA,TGTGCCAGCAGCGAGAGACAGTATGCAACTAATGAAAAACTGTTTTTT,CASSERQYATNEKLFF
15,TRBV5-1,NA,TRBJ2-1,TRBD2,TGCGCCAGCAGCTTGTCTCTAGCGGGAGGAAATGAGCAGTTCTTC,CASSLSLAGGNEQFF
14,TRBV5-1,NA,TRBJ1-5,TRBD1,TGCGCCAGCAGCTTGGCCCCAGGGGGGGAGCCCCAGCATTTT,CASSLAPGGEPQHF
14,TRBV5-1,NA,TRBJ2-7,NA,TGCGCCAGCAGCCCGGCTCCCAACCTCTACGAGCAGTACTTC,CASSPAPNLYEQYF
15,TRBV6-6,NA,TRBJ2-1,NA,TGTGCCAGCAGCCCAACGGGACTCGGGGTTGGTGAGCAGTTCTTC,CASSPTGLGVGEQFF
16,TRBV30,NA,TRBJ2-1,TRBD2,TGTGCCTGGAGGAGACCTCTAGCGGTCCCTTACAATGAGCAGTTCTTC,CAWRRPLAVPYNEQFF